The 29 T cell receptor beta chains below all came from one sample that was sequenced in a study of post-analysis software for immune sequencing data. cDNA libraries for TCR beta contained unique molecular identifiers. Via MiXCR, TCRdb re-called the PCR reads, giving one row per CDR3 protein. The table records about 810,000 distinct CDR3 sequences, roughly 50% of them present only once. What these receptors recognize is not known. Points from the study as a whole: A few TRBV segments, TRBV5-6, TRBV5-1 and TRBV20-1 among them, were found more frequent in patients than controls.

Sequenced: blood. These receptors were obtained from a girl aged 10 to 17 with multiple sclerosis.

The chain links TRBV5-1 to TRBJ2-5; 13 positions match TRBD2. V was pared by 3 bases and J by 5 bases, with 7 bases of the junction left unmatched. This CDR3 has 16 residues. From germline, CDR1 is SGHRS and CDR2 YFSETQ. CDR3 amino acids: CASSSSTSGRRETQYF. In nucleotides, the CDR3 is TGCGCCAGCAGCTCTTCGACTAGCGGGAGGAGGGAGACCCAGTACTTC.

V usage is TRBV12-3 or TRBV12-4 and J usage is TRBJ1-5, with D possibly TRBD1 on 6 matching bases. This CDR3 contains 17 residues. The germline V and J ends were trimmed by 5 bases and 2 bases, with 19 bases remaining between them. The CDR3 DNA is TGTGCCAGCAGTCCCGCCGGGACACCTCGCGGCAATCAGCCCCAGCATTTT. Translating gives CASSPAGTPRGNQPQHF.

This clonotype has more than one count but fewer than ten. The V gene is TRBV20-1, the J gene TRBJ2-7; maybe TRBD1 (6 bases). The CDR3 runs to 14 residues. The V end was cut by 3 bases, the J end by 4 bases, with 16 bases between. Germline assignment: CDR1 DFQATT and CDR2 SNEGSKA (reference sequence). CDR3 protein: CSASLHWQGYEQYF. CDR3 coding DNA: TGCAGTGCTAGCCTGCATTGGCAGGGGTACGAGCAGTACTTC.

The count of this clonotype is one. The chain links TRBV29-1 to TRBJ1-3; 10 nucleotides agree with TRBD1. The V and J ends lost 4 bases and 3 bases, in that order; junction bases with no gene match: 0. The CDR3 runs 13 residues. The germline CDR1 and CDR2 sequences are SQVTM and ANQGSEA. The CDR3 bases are TGCAGCGTTGGGGACAGGGGTGGAAACACCATATATTTT. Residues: CSVGDRGGNTIYF.

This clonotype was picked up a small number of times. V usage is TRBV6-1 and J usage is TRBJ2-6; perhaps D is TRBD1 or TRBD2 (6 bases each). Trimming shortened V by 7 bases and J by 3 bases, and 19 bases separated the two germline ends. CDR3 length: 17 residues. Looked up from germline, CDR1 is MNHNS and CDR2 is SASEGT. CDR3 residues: CASTIAARGSGANVLTF. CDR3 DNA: TGTGCCAGCACCATAGCGGCCAGGGGAAGTGGGGCCAACGTCCTGACTTTC.

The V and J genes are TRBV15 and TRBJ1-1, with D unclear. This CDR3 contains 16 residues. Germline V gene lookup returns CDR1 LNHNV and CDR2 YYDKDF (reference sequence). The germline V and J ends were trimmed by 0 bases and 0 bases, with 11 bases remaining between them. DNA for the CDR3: TGTGCCACCAGCAGAGAACACGGCCGAATGAACACTGAAGCTTTCTTT. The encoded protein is CATSREHGRMNTEAFF.

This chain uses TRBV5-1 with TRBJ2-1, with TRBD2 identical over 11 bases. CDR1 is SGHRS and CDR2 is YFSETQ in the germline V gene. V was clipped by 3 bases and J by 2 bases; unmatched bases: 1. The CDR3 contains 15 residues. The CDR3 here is CASSSTSGTYNEQFF. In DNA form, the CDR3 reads TGCGCCAGCAGCTCGACTAGCGGGACCTACAATGAGCAGTTCTTC. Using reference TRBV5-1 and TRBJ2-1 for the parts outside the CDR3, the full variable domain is KAGVTQTPRYLIKTRGQQVTLSCSPISGHRSVSWYQQTPGQGLQFLFEYFSETQRNKGNFPGRFSGRQFSNSRSEMNVSTLELGDSALYLCASSSTSGTYNEQFFGPGTRLTVL.

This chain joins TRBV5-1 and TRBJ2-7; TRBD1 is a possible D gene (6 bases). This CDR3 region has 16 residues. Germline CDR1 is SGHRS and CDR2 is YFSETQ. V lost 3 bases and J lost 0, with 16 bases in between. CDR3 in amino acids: CASSYQGGSLSYEQYF. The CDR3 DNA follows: TGCGCCAGCAGCTATCAAGGGGGTTCACTCTCCTACGAGCAGTACTTC.

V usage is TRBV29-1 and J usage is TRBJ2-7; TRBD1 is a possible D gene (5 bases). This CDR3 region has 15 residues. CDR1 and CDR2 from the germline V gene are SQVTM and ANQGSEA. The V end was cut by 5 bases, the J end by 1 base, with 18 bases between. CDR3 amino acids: CSVLGQGAASYEQYF. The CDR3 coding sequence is TGCAGCGTTCTTGGCCAAGGGGCGGCTTCCTACGAGCAGTACTTC.

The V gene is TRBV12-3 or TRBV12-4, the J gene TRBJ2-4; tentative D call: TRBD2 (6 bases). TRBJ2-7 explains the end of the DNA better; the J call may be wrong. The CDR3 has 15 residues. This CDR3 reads CASSLGGVEGREQYF. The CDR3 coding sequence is TGTGCCAGCAGTTTAGGGGGGGTCGAGGGACGCGAGCAGTACTTC.

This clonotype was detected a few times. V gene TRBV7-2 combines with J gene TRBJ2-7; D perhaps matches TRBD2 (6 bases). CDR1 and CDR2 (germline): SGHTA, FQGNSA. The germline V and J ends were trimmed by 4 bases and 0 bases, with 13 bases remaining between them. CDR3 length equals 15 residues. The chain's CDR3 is CASSSQRALSYEQYF. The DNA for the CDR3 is TGTGCCAGCAGCTCTCAGCGGGCCCTCTCCTACGAGCAGTACTTC.

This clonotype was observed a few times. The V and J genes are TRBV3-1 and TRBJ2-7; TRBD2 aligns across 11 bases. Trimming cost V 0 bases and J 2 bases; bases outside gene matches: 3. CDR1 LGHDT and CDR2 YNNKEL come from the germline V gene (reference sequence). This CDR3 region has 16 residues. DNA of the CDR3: TGTGCCAGCAGCCAAGACGGGACTAGCGGAGCCTACGAGCAGTACTTC. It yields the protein CASSQDGTSGAYEQYF.

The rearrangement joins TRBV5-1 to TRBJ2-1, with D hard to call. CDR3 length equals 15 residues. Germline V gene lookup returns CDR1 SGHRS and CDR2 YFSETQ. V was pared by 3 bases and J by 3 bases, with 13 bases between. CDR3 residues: CASSSDLQDYNEQFF. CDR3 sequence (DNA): TGCGCCAGCAGCTCGGACCTTCAGGACTACAATGAGCAGTTCTTC.

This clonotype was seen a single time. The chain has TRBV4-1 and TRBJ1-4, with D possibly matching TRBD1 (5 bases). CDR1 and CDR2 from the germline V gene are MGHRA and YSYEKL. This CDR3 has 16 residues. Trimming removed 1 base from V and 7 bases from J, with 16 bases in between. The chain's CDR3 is CASSQVIGGGSEKLFF. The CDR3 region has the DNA TGCGCCAGCAGCCAAGTAATCGGGGGTGGAAGTGAAAAACTGTTTTTT.

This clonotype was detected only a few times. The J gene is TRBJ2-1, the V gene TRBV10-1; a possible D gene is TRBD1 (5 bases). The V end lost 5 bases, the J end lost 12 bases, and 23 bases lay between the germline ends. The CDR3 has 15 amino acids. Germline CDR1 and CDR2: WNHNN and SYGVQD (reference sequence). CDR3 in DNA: TGCGCCAGCAGTCCGGCGAGAGCCCAGGGCCATGGGCAGTTCTTC. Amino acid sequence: CASSPARAQGHGQFF.

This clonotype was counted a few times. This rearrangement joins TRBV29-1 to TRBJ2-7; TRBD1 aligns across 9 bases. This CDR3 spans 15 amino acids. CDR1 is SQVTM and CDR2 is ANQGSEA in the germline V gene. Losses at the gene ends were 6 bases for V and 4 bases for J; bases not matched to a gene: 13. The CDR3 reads CSVGTGNRAAYEQYF. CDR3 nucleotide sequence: TGCAGCGTCGGGACAGGGAACCGGGCGGCGTACGAGCAGTACTTC.

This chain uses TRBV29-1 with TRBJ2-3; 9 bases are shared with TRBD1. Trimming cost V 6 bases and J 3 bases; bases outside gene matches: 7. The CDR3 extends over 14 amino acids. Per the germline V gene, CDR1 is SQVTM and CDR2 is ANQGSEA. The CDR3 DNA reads TGCAGCGTCGGGACAGGGTTGGTTACAGATACGCAGTATTTT. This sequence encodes CSVGTGLVTDTQYF.

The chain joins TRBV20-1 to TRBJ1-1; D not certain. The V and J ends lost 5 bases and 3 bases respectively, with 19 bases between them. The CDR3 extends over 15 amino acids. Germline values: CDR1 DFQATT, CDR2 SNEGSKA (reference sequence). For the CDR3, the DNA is TGCAGTGCTCTTTCCGACCGTGGCTGGGACACTGAAGCTTTCTTT. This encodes CSALSDRGWDTEAFF.

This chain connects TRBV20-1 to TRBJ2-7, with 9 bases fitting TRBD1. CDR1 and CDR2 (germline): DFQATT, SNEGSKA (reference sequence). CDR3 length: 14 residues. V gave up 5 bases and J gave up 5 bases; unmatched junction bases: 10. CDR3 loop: CSAVLLDRGNEQYF. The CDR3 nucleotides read TGCAGTGCTGTATTACTCGACAGGGGGAACGAGCAGTACTTC.

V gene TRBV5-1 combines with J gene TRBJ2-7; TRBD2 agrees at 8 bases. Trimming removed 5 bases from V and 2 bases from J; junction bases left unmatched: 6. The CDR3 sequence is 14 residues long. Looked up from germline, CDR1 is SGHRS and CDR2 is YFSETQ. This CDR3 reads CASRSGRGTYEQYF. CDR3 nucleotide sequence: TGCGCCAGCAGGAGCGGGAGAGGCACCTACGAGCAGTACTTC.

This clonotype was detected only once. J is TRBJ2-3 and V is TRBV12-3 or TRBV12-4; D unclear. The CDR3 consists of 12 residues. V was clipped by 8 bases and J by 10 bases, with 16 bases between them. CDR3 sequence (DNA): TGTGCCAGCGGTGTGAGTGCGGATGCGCAGTATTTT. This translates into CASGVSADAQYF.

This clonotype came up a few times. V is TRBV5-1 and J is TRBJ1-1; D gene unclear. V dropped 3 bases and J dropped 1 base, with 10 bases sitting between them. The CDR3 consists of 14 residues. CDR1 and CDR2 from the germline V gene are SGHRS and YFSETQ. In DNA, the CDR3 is TGCGCCAGCAGCTCCGGGCTCCCGAACACTGAAGCTTTCTTT. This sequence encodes CASSSGLPNTEAFF.

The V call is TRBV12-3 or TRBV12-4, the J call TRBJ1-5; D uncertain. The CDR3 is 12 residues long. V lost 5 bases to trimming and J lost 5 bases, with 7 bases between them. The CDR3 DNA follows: TGTGCCAGCAGTCCCCAGGATCAGCCCCAGCATTTT. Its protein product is CASSPQDQPQHF.

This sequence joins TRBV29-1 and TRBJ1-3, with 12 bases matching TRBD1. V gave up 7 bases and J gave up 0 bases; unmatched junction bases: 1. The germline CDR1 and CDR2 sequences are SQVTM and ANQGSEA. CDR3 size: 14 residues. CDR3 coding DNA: TGCAGCGGGGACAGGGGGCTCTCTGGAAACACCATATATTTT. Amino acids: CSGDRGLSGNTIYF.

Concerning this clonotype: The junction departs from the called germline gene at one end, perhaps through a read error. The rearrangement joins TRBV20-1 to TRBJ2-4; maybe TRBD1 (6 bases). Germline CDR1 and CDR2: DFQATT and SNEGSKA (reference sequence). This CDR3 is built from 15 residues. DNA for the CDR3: TGCAGTGCTCCTGGGGGAGCCCGGGACAAAAACATTCTGTACTTC. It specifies CSAPGGARDKNILYF.

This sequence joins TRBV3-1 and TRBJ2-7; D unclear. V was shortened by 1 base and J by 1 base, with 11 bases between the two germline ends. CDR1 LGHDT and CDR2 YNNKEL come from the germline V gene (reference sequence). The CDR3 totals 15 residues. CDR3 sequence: CASSQGQRGSYEQYF. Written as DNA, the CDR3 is TGTGCCAGCAGCCAAGGCCAGCGAGGATCCTACGAGCAGTACTTC.

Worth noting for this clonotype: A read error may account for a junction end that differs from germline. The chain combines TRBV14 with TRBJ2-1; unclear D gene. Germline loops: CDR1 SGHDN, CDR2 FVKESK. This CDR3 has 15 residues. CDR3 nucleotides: TGTGCCAGCAGCCAGATGTCCCCTTTCTACAATGAGCAGCTCTTC. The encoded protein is CASSQMSPFYNEQLF.

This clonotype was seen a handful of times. This chain's CDR3 is CASGPRQGEQYF. For the CDR3, the DNA is TGTGCTAGTGGTCCCCGACAGGGCGAGCAGTACTTC. The rearrangement joins TRBV12-5 to TRBJ2-5, with TRBD1 matching over 7 bases. With the DNA end fitting TRBJ2-7 better, the J assignment may be wrong. In germline, CDR1 is LGHNT, CDR2 FRNRAP. The CDR3 extends over 12 amino acids.

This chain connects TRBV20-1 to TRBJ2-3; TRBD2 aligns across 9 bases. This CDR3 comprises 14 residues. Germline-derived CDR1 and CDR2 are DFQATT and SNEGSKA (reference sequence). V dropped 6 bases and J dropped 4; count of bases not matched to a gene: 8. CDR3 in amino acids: CSARPAGGADTQYF. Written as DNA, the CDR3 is TGCAGTGCCCGCCCAGCGGGAGGCGCAGATACGCAGTATTTT.